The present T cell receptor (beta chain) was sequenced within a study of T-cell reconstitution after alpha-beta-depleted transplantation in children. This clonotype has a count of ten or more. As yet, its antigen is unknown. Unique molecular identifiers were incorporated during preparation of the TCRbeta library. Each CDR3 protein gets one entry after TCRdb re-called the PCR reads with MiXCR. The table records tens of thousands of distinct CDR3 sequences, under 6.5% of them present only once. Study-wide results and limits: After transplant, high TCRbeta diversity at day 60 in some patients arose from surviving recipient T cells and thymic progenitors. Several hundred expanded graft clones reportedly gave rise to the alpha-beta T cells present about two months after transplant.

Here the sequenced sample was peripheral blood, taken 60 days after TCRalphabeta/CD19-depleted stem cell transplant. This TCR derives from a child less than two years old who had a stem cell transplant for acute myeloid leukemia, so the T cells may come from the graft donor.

CDR3 sequence: CASSLTGTGYCEQYF. For the CDR3, the DNA is TGTGCCAGCAGTTTAACCGGGACAGGGTATTGCGAGCAGTACTTC. J is TRBJ2-7 and V is TRBV12-3 or TRBV12-4, with 9 bases identical to TRBD1. This CDR3 spans 15 amino acids. V was clipped by 2 bases and J by 6 bases; unmatched bases: 8.